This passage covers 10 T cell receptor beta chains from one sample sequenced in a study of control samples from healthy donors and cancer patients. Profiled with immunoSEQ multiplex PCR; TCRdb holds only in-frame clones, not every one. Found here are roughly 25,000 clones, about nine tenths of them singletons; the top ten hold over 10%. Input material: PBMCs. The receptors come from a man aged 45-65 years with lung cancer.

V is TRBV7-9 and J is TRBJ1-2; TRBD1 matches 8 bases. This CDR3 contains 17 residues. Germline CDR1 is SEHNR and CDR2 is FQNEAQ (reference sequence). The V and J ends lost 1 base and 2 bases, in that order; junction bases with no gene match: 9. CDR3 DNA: TGTGCCAGCAGCTTAGACAGGGGGATCTCCCAAAACTATGGCTACACCTTC. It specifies CASSLDRGISQNYGYTF.

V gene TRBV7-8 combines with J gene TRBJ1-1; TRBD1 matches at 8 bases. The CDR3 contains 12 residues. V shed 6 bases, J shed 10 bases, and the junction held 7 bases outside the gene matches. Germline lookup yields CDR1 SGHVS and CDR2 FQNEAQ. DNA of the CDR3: TGTGCCAGCAGTAATCAGCAGGGGGCAGCTTTCTTT. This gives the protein CASSNQQGAAFF. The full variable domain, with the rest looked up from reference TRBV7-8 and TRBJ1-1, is GAGVSQSPRYKVAKRGQDVALRCDPISGHVSLFWYQQALGQGPEFLTYFQNEAQLDKSGLPSDRFFAERPEGSVSTLKIQRTQQEDSAVYLCASSNQQGAAFFGQGTRLTVV.

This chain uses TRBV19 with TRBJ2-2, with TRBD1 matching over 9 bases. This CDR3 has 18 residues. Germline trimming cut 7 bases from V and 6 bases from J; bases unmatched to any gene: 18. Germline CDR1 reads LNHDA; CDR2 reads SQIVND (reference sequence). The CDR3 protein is CASNKRQGGVGISGELFF. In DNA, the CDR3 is TGTGCCAGTAATAAGAGACAGGGGGGAGTGGGGATATCCGGGGAGCTGTTTTTT.

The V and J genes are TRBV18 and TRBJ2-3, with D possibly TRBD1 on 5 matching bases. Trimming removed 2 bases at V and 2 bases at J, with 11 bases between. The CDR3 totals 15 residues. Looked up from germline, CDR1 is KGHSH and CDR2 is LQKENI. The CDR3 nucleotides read TGTGCCAGCTCACCAACAGGTTCGAACACAGATACGCAGTATTTT. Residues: CASSPTGSNTDTQYF.

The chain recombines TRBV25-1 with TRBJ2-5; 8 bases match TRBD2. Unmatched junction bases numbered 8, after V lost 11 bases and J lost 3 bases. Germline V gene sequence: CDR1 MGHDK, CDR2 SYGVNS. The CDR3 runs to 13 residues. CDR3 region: CACGAGDKETQYF. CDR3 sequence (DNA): TGTGCCTGCGGAGCGGGAGATAAAGAGACCCAGTACTTC. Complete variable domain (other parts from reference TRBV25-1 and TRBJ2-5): EADIYQTPRYLVIGTGKKITLECSQTMGHDKMYWYQQDPGMELHLIHYSYGVNSTEKGDLSSESTVSRIRTEHFPLTLESARPSHTSQYLCACGAGDKETQYFGPGTRLLVL.

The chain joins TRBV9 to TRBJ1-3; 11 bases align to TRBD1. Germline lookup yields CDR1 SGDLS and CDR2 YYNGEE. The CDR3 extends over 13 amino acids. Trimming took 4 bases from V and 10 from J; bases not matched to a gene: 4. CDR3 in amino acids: CASSSGQGETIYF. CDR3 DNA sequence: TGTGCCAGCAGCTCGGGACAGGGGGAAACCATATATTTT.

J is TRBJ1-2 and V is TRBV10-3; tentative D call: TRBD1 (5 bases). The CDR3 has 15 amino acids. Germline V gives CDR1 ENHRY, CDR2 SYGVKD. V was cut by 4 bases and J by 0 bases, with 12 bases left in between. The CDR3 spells CAISVSDSTNYGYTF. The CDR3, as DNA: TGTGCCATCAGTGTTTCTGACAGTACTAACTATGGCTACACCTTC.

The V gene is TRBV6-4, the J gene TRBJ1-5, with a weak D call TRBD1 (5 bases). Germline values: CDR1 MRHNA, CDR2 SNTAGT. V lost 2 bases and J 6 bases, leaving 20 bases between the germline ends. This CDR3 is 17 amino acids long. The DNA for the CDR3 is TGTGCCAGCAGTGACCCGACAGCCCCGTCGGCCGGTCAGCCCCAGCATTTT. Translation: CASSDPTAPSAGQPQHF.

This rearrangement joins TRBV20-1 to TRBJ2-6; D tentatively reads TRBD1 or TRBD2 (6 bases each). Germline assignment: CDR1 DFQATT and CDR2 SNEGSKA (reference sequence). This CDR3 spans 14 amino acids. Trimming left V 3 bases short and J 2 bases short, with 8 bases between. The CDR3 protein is CSASRGAGANVLTF. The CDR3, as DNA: TGCAGTGCTAGTAGGGGGGCTGGGGCCAACGTCCTGACTTTC.

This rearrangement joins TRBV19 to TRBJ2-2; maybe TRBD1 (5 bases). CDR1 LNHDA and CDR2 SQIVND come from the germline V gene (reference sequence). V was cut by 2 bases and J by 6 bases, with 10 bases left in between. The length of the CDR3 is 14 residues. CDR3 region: CASSITSRAGELFF. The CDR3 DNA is TGTGCCAGTAGTATAACCTCCAGGGCCGGGGAGCTGTTTTTT.